This entry lists 27 T cell receptor beta chains sequenced from one sample in a study of T cell responses to AZD1222 COVID-19 vaccine. The table came from immunoSEQ multiplex PCR; TCRdb's copy has only in-frame clones and leaves some out. The sample carries approximately 170,000 clones, around 85% recorded once. The sequencing used peripheral blood, collected 28 days after the second AZD1222 dose. These receptors were taken from an adult who received the AZD1222 COVID-19 vaccine.

This sequence joins TRBV12-5 and TRBJ2-7, with D possibly being TRBD1 (6 bases). Germline-derived CDR1 and CDR2 are LGHNT and FRNRAP. Trimming removed 8 bases from V and 2 bases from J, with 19 bases in between. This CDR3 contains 15 residues. CDR3 residues: CASSLGQGQTYEQYF. Written as DNA, the CDR3 is TGTGCTAGTTCTCTCGGGCAGGGGCAAACCTACGAGCAGTACTTC.

The chain links TRBV7-6 to TRBJ1-3, with 7 bases matching TRBD1. This CDR3 region has 14 residues. The trim removed 5 bases at V and 1 base at J, leaving 2 bases unmatched. Germline V gene lookup returns CDR1 SGHVS and CDR2 FNYEAQ. The DNA of the CDR3 is TGTGCCAGCAGCCAGGGGGGGTCTGGAAACACCATATATTTT. Protein: CASSQGGSGNTIYF.

This sequence joins TRBV12-5 and TRBJ1-3; no firm D call. The CDR3 has 14 amino acids. Trimming removed 2 bases from V and 0 bases from J, with 5 bases in between. Germline CDR1 and CDR2: LGHNT and FRNRAP. The CDR3 is CASGLFLSGNTIYF. The CDR3 bases are TGTGCTAGTGGTTTGTTCCTCTCTGGAAACACCATATATTTT. Using reference TRBV12-5 and TRBJ1-3 for the parts outside the CDR3, the full variable domain is DARVTQTPRHKVTEMGQEVTMRCQPILGHNTVFWYRQTMMQGLELLAYFRNRAPLDDSGMPKDRFSAEMPDATLATLKIQPSEPRDSAVYFCASGLFLSGNTIYFGEGSWLTVV.

The rearrangement uses TRBV7-2 and TRBJ1-1; no definite D call. With 2 bases removed from V and 5 bases from J, the gap between germline ends came to 9 bases. From germline, CDR1 is SGHTA and CDR2 FQGNSA. This CDR3 comprises 13 residues. DNA of the CDR3: TGTGCCAGCAGCTTATTCGCGGGGACTGAAGCTTTCTTT. This codes for CASSLFAGTEAFF.

J is TRBJ2-1 and V is TRBV10-3; no definite D call. Germline assignment: CDR1 ENHRY and CDR2 SYGVKD. The CDR3 extends over 11 amino acids. V was cut by 2 bases and J by 13 bases, with 9 bases left in between. The CDR3 region has the DNA TGTGCCATCAGTGAGCCTTCGAAACAGTTCTTC. Residues: CAISEPSKQFF.

V is TRBV2 and J is TRBJ1-5; a weak D match, TRBD1 (6 bases). Trimming removed 7 bases at V and 7 bases at J, with 17 bases between. Germline CDR1 and CDR2: SNHLY and FYNNEI. The CDR3 runs to 14 residues. CDR3 nucleotide sequence: TGTGCCAGCACCCGAGGGGGGGCGGGACAGCCCCAGCATTTT. Residues: CASTRGGAGQPQHF.

The chain links TRBV19 to TRBJ2-6, with D possibly being TRBD2 (6 bases). The CDR3 is made up of 15 amino acids. Trimming shortened V by 3 bases and J by 8 bases, and 14 bases separated the two germline ends. Germline lookup yields CDR1 LNHDA and CDR2 SQIVND (reference sequence). The CDR3 protein is CASSIQSGESNVLTF. The DNA for the CDR3 is TGTGCCAGTAGTATCCAGTCGGGGGAGTCCAACGTCCTGACTTTC.

V and J are TRBV27 and TRBJ1-6; a weak D match, TRBD1 (6 bases). This CDR3 has 15 residues. V was pared by 2 bases and J by 8 bases, with 13 bases between. The V gene's germline CDR1 is MNHEY and CDR2 SMNVEV (reference sequence). CDR3 nucleotide sequence: TGTGCCAGCAGTTTAGAACAGGGTCACTATTCACCCCTCCACTTT. This gives the protein CASSLEQGHYSPLHF.

The J gene is TRBJ1-5, the V gene TRBV6-5; 8 nucleotides line up with TRBD1. CDR1 and CDR2 (germline): MNHEY, SVGAGI. V lost 4 bases, J lost 2 bases, and 4 bases stayed unmatched. CDR3 length: 15 amino acids. Here the CDR3 reads CASSSTGEGNQPQHF. The CDR3 DNA sequence: TGTGCCAGCAGTTCGACAGGGGAGGGCAATCAGCCCCAGCATTTT.

The chain employs TRBV2 and TRBJ1-3; no clear D gene. Germline CDR1 SNHLY, CDR2 FYNNEI. This CDR3 spans 13 amino acids. V dropped 8 bases and J dropped 2 bases, with 10 bases sitting between them. The CDR3 DNA follows: TGTGCCAGCGCTCGGACTACTGGAAACACCATATATTTT. Amino acids: CASARTTGNTIYF.

The V call is TRBV6-5, the J call TRBJ1-2; 7 bases map to TRBD1. J was trimmed by 7 bases and V by 4 bases; bases with no gene match: 9. This CDR3 has 14 residues. Germline loops: CDR1 MNHEY, CDR2 SVGAGI. CDR3: CASSFDRDLGGYTF. DNA for the CDR3: TGTGCCAGCAGTTTCGACAGGGACTTGGGTGGCTACACCTTC.

The V call is TRBV4-1, the J call TRBJ1-6; possible D gene TRBD1, 5 bases. CDR1 and CDR2 (germline): MGHRA, YSYEKL. The CDR3 length is 14 residues. With 2 bases removed from V and 11 bases from J, the gap between germline ends came to 13 bases. The CDR3 is CASSQPPGGAPLHF. Written as DNA, the CDR3 is TGCGCCAGCAGCCAACCCCCGGGGGGTGCACCCCTCCACTTT.

V usage is TRBV3-1 (or the pseudogene TRBV3-2) and J usage is TRBJ2-7; either TRBD1 or TRBD2 may supply D (5 bases each). Per germline, CDR1 LGHDT and CDR2 YNNKEL (reference sequence). This CDR3 contains 15 residues. V lost 6 bases, J lost 0 bases, and 15 bases lay in between. This chain's CDR3 is CASSLTGTPSYEQYF. CDR3 coding DNA: TGTGCCAGCAGTCTTACCGGGACCCCCTCCTACGAGCAGTACTTC.

This chain connects TRBV6-1 to TRBJ2-7; tentatively, D is TRBD1 (5 bases). V was shortened by 3 bases and J by 2 bases, with 8 bases between the two germline ends. The length of the CDR3 is 13 residues. The germline V gene has CDR1 MNHNS and CDR2 SASEGT. This CDR3 is CASSDDSPYEQYF. Here the CDR3 DNA reads TGTGCCAGCAGTGACGACAGTCCCTACGAGCAGTACTTC.

The chain is built from TRBV12-3 or TRBV12-4 and TRBJ2-2; D not certain. Trimming took off 3 bases at V and 2 bases at J, with 1 base between the two ends. The CDR3 totals 12 residues. The CDR3 DNA reads as TGTGCCAGCAGTTTCAACACCGGGGAGCTGTTTTTT. Its protein is CASSFNTGELFF.

This chain links TRBV9 with TRBJ2-1, with 7 bases identical to TRBD2. The CDR3 totals 15 residues. Per germline, CDR1 SGDLS and CDR2 YYNGEE. Losses at the gene ends were 0 bases for V and 10 bases for J; bases not matched to a gene: 10. The CDR3 protein is CASSVVTSGAGEQFF. The CDR3 DNA is TGTGCCAGCAGCGTAGTAACCAGCGGGGCGGGGGAGCAGTTCTTC.

The chain couples TRBV6-5 to TRBJ1-2; no clear D gene. The V gene's germline CDR1 is MNHEY and CDR2 SVGAGI. V was clipped by 5 bases and J by 1 base, with 14 bases between them. CDR3 length: 15 residues. The CDR3 loop is CASSKPTQVNYGYTF. For the CDR3, the DNA is TGTGCCAGCAGTAAACCGACACAAGTTAACTATGGCTACACCTTC.

The count of this clone is one. The chain has TRBV5-5 and TRBJ2-7; D is tentatively TRBD1 or TRBD2 (5 bases each). The CDR3 runs to 14 residues. Trimming shortened V by 4 bases and J by 2 bases, and 13 bases separated the two germline ends. Germline CDR1 SGHKS, CDR2 YYEKEE (reference sequence). CDR3 in DNA: TGTGCCAGCAGCAAGGGACCAATGACCTACGAGCAGTACTTC. This codes for CASSKGPMTYEQYF.

J is TRBJ1-4 and V is TRBV11-2; TRBD1 might be the D (6 bases). Trimming shortened V by 1 base and J by 8 bases, and 11 bases separated the two germline ends. The germline V gene has CDR1 SGHAT and CDR2 FQNNGV. The CDR3 is 14 amino acids. The CDR3 sequence: CASSLGGQGEKLFF. The CDR3 nucleotides read TGTGCCAGCAGCTTAGGTGGGCAGGGGGAAAAACTGTTTTTT.

This chain connects TRBV19 to TRBJ1-1, with 11 nucleotides matching TRBD1. Per germline, CDR1 LNHDA and CDR2 SQIVND (reference sequence). This CDR3 is built from 14 residues. After removal of 6 bases from V and 1 base from J, the junction contained 1 base not matched to a gene. CDR3 in amino acids: CASRGQGANTEAFF. DNA of the CDR3: TGTGCCAGTAGAGGACAGGGGGCGAACACTGAAGCTTTCTTT. The variable domain in full, completed from reference TRBV19 and TRBJ1-1, reads DGGITQSPKYLFRKEGQNVTLSCEQNLNHDAMYWYRQDPGQGLRLIYYSQIVNDFQKGDIAEGYSVSREKKESFPLTVTSAQKNPTAFYLCASRGQGANTEAFFGQGTRLTVV.

The DNA for the CDR3 is TGTGCCACCAGTGACCCATACAGACAGGCCAGCTACACCTTC. Its protein product is CATSDPYRQASYTF. This chain joins TRBV24-1 and TRBJ1-2, with D possibly matching TRBD1 (6 bases). Germline values: CDR1 KGHDR, CDR2 SFDVKD. The CDR3 runs 14 residues. Trimming took off 4 bases at V and 9 bases at J, with 17 bases between the two ends.

This clone is a singleton in its sample. The genes are TRBV18 and TRBJ1-2; D remains ambiguous. Germline values: CDR1 KGHSH, CDR2 LQKENI. Trimming shortened V by 8 bases and J by 4 bases, and 17 bases separated the two germline ends. The CDR3 is 14 residues long. This chain's CDR3 is CASARPSAPYGYTF. CDR3 nucleotides: TGTGCCAGCGCCCGGCCCTCAGCCCCCTATGGCTACACCTTC.

The V gene is TRBV12-3 or TRBV12-4, the J gene TRBJ2-3; D gene uncertain. V was pared by 7 bases and J by 4 bases, with 9 bases between. The CDR3 has 12 residues. As DNA, the CDR3 is TGTGCCAGCACGGGTTCGTCAGATACGCAGTATTTT. Its protein is CASTGSSDTQYF.

This clone was detected only a few times. The V call is TRBV4-3, the J call TRBJ1-3, with a tentative D call TRBD1 (5 bases). V dropped 0 bases and J dropped 4 bases, with 16 bases sitting between them. The CDR3 is 17 amino acids. The V gene's germline CDR1 is LGHNA and CDR2 YSLEER. CDR3 sequence reads: CASSQDVPGSSGNTIYF. The CDR3 DNA sequence: TGCGCCAGCAGCCAAGATGTCCCAGGGAGTTCCGGAAACACCATATATTTT.

The chain recombines TRBV18 with TRBJ2-2; D unclear. The germline CDR1 and CDR2 sequences are KGHSH and LQKENI. V was clipped by 3 bases and J by 6 bases, with 2 bases between them. The CDR3 spans 11 residues. The CDR3 nucleotides are TGTGCCAGCTCACCCTCCGGGGAGCTGTTTTTT. This codes for CASSPSGELFF.

This rearrangement joins TRBV27 to TRBJ2-2, with D possibly TRBD1 on 6 matching bases. CDR1 and CDR2 (germline): MNHEY, SMNVEV (reference sequence). The V end lost 0 bases, the J end lost 6 bases, and 14 bases lay between the germline ends. The CDR3 is 16 amino acids. In DNA form, the CDR3 reads TGTGCCAGCAGTTTATCTCAGGGGTTGGGGGCCGGGGAGCTGTTTTTT. The encoded protein is CASSLSQGLGAGELFF.

The chain recombines TRBV7-9 with TRBJ1-2; D is uncertain. V lost 4 bases to trimming and J lost 4 bases, with 16 bases between them. This CDR3 spans 15 amino acids. Germline lookup yields CDR1 SEHNR and CDR2 FQNEAQ (reference sequence). Here the CDR3 DNA reads TGTGCCAGCAGCTCCTCGACCGGGTTACGCTATGGCTACACCTTC. This gives the protein CASSSSTGLRYGYTF. The full variable domain, completed using reference TRBV7-9 and TRBJ1-2, is DTGVSQNPRHKITKRGQNVTFRCDPISEHNRLYWYRQTLGQGPEFLTYFQNEAQLEKSRLLSDRFSAERPKGSFSTLEIQRTEQGDSAMYLCASSSSTGLRYGYTFGSGTRLTVV.